This T cell receptor beta chain was captured by sequencing in a study of CD4 T cells in relation to SARS-CoV-2 and coronaviruses (dated by TCRdb to the early 2020s). Some background on the complete study: The ViraFEST assay cultured PBMCs with antigen for more than eight days, then sequenced TCR beta CDR3s to find antigen-specific clonal expansions. HLA restriction was mapped for shared crossreactive spike epitopes using patient-derived lymphoblastoid cell lines. The Adaptive Biotechnologies TCR-sequencing kit was used to sequence samples from a few pre-COVID donors and the naive versus memory experiments, whereas other data were Illumina-based. Memory CD4+ T cell crossreactivity between SARS-CoV-2 and common cold coronavirus spike proteins was assessed at the TCR clonotype level in the study. Of the approximately 12 convalescent patients, 8 were male and 4 were female, and two of the subjects were Hispanic. For other donors in the study, expansion assays were sequenced with a different, Illumina-based TCR-beta assay. Across all 12 patients in the full convalescent cohort, ages ranged from 21 to 72 years, with a median of 38.

V sheds 2 bases and J sheds 5 bases, leaving 12 bases between their ends. The CDR1 and CDR2 encoded by the germline V gene are KGHSH and LQKENI. The CDR3, from cysteine to phenylalanine, totals 14 residues. Only the CDR3 region is kept as DNA, spanning 42 bases read in frame from base 1. To separate naive from memory CD4+ T cells, cryopreserved PBMCs first underwent CD4 enrichment and then EasySep naive CD4+ T cell enrichment. Sorted naive or memory CD4+ T cells (about 97,000) were grown at a 1:1 ratio with T cell-depleted PBMCs and CEF peptides for roughly 9 days. Each peptide culture condition was generally run in triplicate replicate wells. PBMCs were isolated from leukapheresis product or whole blood by Ficoll-Paque PLUS gradient centrifugation. PBMCs were either cryopreserved at -140°C or used fresh in the expansion assay. The QIAamp Micro DNA Kit was used to extract genomic DNA from the CD4+ T cells.

CEF-cultured naive and memory CD4+ T cell DNA received survey-level immunoSEQ TCR-beta sequencing. On the study's bioinformatics: During preprocessing, nonproductive sequences were discarded, as were any CDR3s that did not begin with C, did not end with F or W, or were shorter than 7 amino acids. Antigen-specific clonotypes were called with the MANAFEST web app, based on expansion relative to reference and other culture wells. A clone counted as positive if significantly expanded in 2 of 3 replicate wells versus the reference culture at FDR below 0.05. Positive clones also required significant expansion versus all other tandem wells and an odds ratio above 5. Cultured and uncultured naive and memory CD4+ repertoires were searched for CDR3s previously identified as spike- and CEF-reactive. CDR3 homology was measured as pairwise Levenshtein distance, computed with the stringdist R package after trimming three terminal residues from each end. TCRdb limited this immuneACCESS table to in-frame rearrangements with V and J called. A share of clones is missing; checked studies link under half to unresolved V genes, and the rest is unexplained. V and J calls and clone size are those listed in that table; D and trimming were worked out from the DNA. The sample table contains around 28,000 clones; only one count was recorded for about four fifths of them. Jointly, the top ten make up 3% to 4% of the sample.

With respect to this clone: Its antigen has not been determined. No much larger clone is present one base from it, and per-base qualities are unavailable.

On the study overall, not on this receptor specifically: Crossreactivity analysis was centred on spike protein, so crossreactivity against other viral proteins was not assessed. Roughly 70% of donors had memory CD4+ clonotypes that crossrecognized SARS-CoV-2 and at least one common cold coronavirus spike. Naive versus memory sequencing indicated that memory recall responses, rather than primary responses primed during culture, are detected by the assay. Because no donor provided both pre-pandemic and post-infection samples, tracing the source of pre-existing responses was limited. The study was limited by small numbers of patients and tested TCRs. Crossreactive clones showed significantly weaker SARS-CoV-2-driven expansion than monoreactive clones, consistent with antigenic imprinting.

The V and J genes are TRBV18 and TRBJ1-2; the D gene is perhaps TRBD1, on 5 matching bases. This clonotype originated in an adult with COVID-19. Sequences were obtained from memory CD4+ T cells from PBMCs, cultured in vitro. In light of the paper, this sample's cell subset or site label describes: memory (non-naive) CD4+ T cells. The sequenced DNA: TGTGCCAGCTCACCAAACCGGGACGATTATGGCTACACCTTC. Its amino acids are CASSPNRDDYGYTF. The variable domain in full, with residues beyond the CDR3 obtained from the reference TRBV18 and TRBJ1-2 genes, is NAGVMQNPRHLVRRRGQEARLRCSPMKGHSHVYWYRQLPEEGLKFMVYLQKENIIDESGMPKERFSAEFPKEGPSILRIQQVVRGDSAAYFCASSPNRDDYGYTFGSGTRLTVV.